The clone carrying this TCR beta chain appeared once. The sample comes from a study of blood T cell repertoires in COVID-19. Study summary: The study drew acute and convalescent COVID-19 samples from the United States, Italy and Spain. From T cells, B-cell-depleted T cells, or PBMCs came the material, which was cDNA or gDNA.

Per the original data handling: Reference gene primer amplification gave estimated nucleated cell counts. Generated by immunoSEQ multiplex PCR, the TCRdb table keeps only in-frame clones and is missing some. The D gene and trimming were derived from the DNA, and the V and J assignments and clone size from that table. The data contain tens of thousands of clones, about four fifths of them singletons. Unmatched junction bases numbered 5, after V lost 4 bases and J lost 0 bases. The CDR3 extends over 16 amino acids. CDR1 and CDR2 from the germline V gene are KGHSH and LQKENI. The chain recombines TRBV18 with TRBJ2-2, with 7 bases that match TRBD1. The sample consisted of peripheral blood. The sequence derives from a woman older than 75 with COVID-19, enrolled during active disease. As DNA, the CDR3 is TGTGCCAGCTCACTAAACAGGGGCCCGAACACCGGGGAGCTGTTTTTT. It translates to CASSLNRGPNTGELFF.